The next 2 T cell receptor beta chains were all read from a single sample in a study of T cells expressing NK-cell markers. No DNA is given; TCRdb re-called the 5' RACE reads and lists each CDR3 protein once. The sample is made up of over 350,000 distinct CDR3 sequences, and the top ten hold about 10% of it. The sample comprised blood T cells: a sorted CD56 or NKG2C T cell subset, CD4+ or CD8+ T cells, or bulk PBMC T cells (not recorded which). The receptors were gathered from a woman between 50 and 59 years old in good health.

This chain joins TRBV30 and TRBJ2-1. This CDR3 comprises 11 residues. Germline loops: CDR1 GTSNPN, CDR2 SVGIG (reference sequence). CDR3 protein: CAWSISGEQFF.

The CDR3 here is CSVSTGSAYEQYF. V and J are TRBV29-1 and TRBJ2-7. CDR3 length: 13 amino acids. Looked up from germline, CDR1 is SQVTM and CDR2 is ANQGSEA.